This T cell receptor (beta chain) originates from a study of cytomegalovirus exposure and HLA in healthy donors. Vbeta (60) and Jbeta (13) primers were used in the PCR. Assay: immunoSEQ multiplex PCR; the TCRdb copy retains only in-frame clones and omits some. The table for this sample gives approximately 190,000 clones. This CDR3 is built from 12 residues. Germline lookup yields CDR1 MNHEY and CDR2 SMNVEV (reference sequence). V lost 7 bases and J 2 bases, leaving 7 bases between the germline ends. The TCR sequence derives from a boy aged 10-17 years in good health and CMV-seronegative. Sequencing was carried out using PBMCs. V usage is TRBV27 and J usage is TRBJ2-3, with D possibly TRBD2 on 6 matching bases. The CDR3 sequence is CASTGLTDTQYF. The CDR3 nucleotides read TGTGCCAGCACGGGACTCACAGATACGCAGTATTTT.